One and the same sample provided the 19 T cell receptor beta chains below, sequenced in a study of cytomegalovirus exposure and HLA in healthy donors. The PCR made use of 60 Vbeta and 13 Jbeta primers. Profiled with immunoSEQ multiplex PCR; TCRdb holds only in-frame clones, not every one. This sample carries about 150,000 clones, 68% of them seen once, and the ten largest clones take around 4.7%. Source material: PBMCs. These receptors were collected from a man in his fifties or sixties in good health and CMV-seronegative.

This clone occurred a few times. The rearrangement uses TRBV4-2 and TRBJ2-2, with 11 bases matching TRBD2. Germline CDR1 is LGHNA and CDR2 is YNFKEQ. There are 18 residues in the CDR3. V lost 0 bases and J lost 4; bases outside the gene matches: 7. CDR3 loop: CASSQEVGTSGGTGELFF. As DNA, the CDR3 is TGTGCCAGCAGCCAAGAAGTTGGGACTAGCGGTGGCACCGGGGAGCTGTTTTTT.

The V call is TRBV15, the J call TRBJ2-7; 7 bases map to TRBD1. This CDR3 is 16 amino acids long. V shed 1 base, J shed 2 bases, and the junction held 8 bases outside the gene matches. Germline V gene lookup returns CDR1 LNHNV and CDR2 YYDKDF (reference sequence). The CDR3 spells CATSRVRTGPTYEQYF. The CDR3 DNA reads as TGTGCCACCAGCAGAGTCCGGACAGGACCTACCTACGAGCAGTACTTC.

The chain couples TRBV10-1 to TRBJ1-1, with TRBD1 matching over 11 bases. Germline V gives CDR1 WNHNN, CDR2 SYGVQD (reference sequence). This CDR3 is 14 amino acids long. The ends lost 5 bases at V and 4 bases at J; junction bases unmatched: 3. CDR3: CASSPGTGGTEAFF. CDR3 sequence (DNA): TGCGCCAGCAGTCCCGGGACAGGGGGCACTGAAGCTTTCTTT.

J is TRBJ1-6 and V is TRBV28; D gene unclear. Germline-derived CDR1 and CDR2 are MDHEN and SYDVKM. Deletions cut 5 bases from V and 6 bases from J, with 5 bases between. The CDR3 length is 12 residues. Here the CDR3 reads CASSGGNSPLHF. The CDR3 nucleotides are TGTGCCAGCAGTGGAGGTAATTCACCCCTCCACTTT.

This sequence joins TRBV5-1 and TRBJ2-1; 7 bases are shared with TRBD2. CDR1 SGHRS and CDR2 YFSETQ come from the germline V gene. Losses at the gene ends were 0 bases for V and 6 bases for J; bases not matched to a gene: 3. The CDR3 totals 14 residues. DNA of the CDR3: TGCGCCAGCAGCTTGGAAGGGACTACCAATGAGCAGTTCTTC. Translated, it gives CASSLEGTTNEQFF.

The chain has TRBV18 and TRBJ1-2; TRBD1 agrees at 8 bases. Germline V lookup: CDR1 KGHSH, CDR2 LQKENI. The CDR3 consists of 12 residues. Losses at the gene ends were 5 bases for V and 8 bases for J; bases not matched to a gene: 4. The CDR3 DNA reads TGTGCCAGCTCAAAAACAGGGGGAGGCTACACCTTC. Amino acids: CASSKTGGGYTF.

V and J are TRBV27 and TRBJ1-1; no firm D call. Germline V gene lookup returns CDR1 MNHEY and CDR2 SMNVEV (reference sequence). Trimming took 5 bases from V and 5 from J, leaving 18 bases between them. The length of the CDR3 is 15 residues. CDR3 DNA: TGTGCCAGCAGTACCCGGGAGACCGGTGGGACTGAAGCTTTCTTT. Translation gives CASSTRETGGTEAFF.

This clone occurred a few times. V usage is TRBV2 and J usage is TRBJ2-4; 10 nucleotides match TRBD2. The CDR3 runs to 15 residues. Germline values: CDR1 SNHLY, CDR2 FYNNEI. V lost 8 bases, J lost 6 bases, and 10 bases stayed unmatched. The CDR3 region has the DNA TGTGCCAGCTTGAAGCGGGAGGGCCAGTTAAACATTCAGTACTTC. It specifies CASLKREGQLNIQYF.

This chain connects TRBV11-2 to TRBJ2-3; 8 positions match TRBD2. CDR3 length: 15 residues. Trimming at V came to 3 bases and at J to 0 bases, leaving 2 bases not matched to a gene. Germline loops: CDR1 SGHAT, CDR2 FQNNGV. In DNA, the CDR3 is TGTGCCAGCAGCTTTAGCGGGAAGAGCACAGATACGCAGTATTTT. This sequence encodes CASSFSGKSTDTQYF. The entire variable domain, with the rest obtained from reference TRBV11-2 and TRBJ2-3, is as follows: EAGVAQSPRYKIIEKRQSVAFWCNPISGHATLYWYQQILGQGPKLLIQFQNNGVVDDSQLPKDRFSAERLKGVDSTLKIQPAKLEDSAVYLCASSFSGKSTDTQYFGPGTRLTVL.

This clone was seen a handful of times. The V call is TRBV2, the J call TRBJ2-3, with 8 positions matching TRBD1. CDR3 size: 15 residues. CDR1 SNHLY and CDR2 FYNNEI come from the germline V gene. After removal of 1 base from V and 4 bases from J, the junction contained 4 bases not matched to a gene. The chain's CDR3 is CASSEDRGRSDTQYF. The DNA for the CDR3 is TGTGCCAGCAGTGAAGACAGGGGGAGGTCAGATACGCAGTATTTT.

This clone was seen once. The rearrangement joins TRBV18 to TRBJ1-6; 9 bases fit TRBD1. This CDR3 spans 17 amino acids. Germline values: CDR1 KGHSH, CDR2 LQKENI. V lost 6 bases to trimming and J lost 7 bases; unmatched junction nucleotides: 13. The DNA for the CDR3 is TGTGCCAGCTCGCAGGAGACAGGGGGGCTAACCAATTCACCCCTCCACTTT. It encodes CASSQETGGLTNSPLHF.

The chain recombines TRBV6-4 with TRBJ1-6, with 7 nucleotides matching TRBD1. CDR3 length equals 14 residues. J was trimmed by 10 bases and V by 2 bases; bases with no gene match: 5. Germline assignment: CDR1 MRHNA and CDR2 SNTAGT. The CDR3 bases are TGTGCCAGCAGTGACCACAGGGGCGGATCACCCCTCCACTTT. Protein product: CASSDHRGGSPLHF.

The rearrangement uses TRBV28 and TRBJ1-5; 8 nucleotides agree with TRBD1. Germline CDR1 is MDHEN and CDR2 is SYDVKM. This CDR3 has 17 residues. V shed 6 bases, J shed 3 bases, and the junction held 13 bases outside the gene matches. The CDR3 DNA is TGTGCCAGCAGCACCTTACAGGGGGGTCTCTTCAATCAGCCCCAGCATTTT. Protein: CASSTLQGGLFNQPQHF. The variable domain in full, with the rest retrieved from reference TRBV28 and TRBJ1-5, is DVKVTQSSRYLVKRTGEKVFLECVQDMDHENMFWYRQDPGLGLRLIYFSYDVKMKEKGDIPEGYSVSREKKERFSLILESASTNQTSMYLCASSTLQGGLFNQPQHFGDGTRLSIL.

This clone was seen a single time. The chain links TRBV2 to TRBJ2-5, with TRBD2 as a possible D gene (6 bases). Germline V lookup: CDR1 SNHLY, CDR2 FYNNEI. The CDR3 contains 13 residues. V lost 7 bases and J lost 0, with 9 bases in between. Written as DNA, the CDR3 is TGTGCCAGCAATGGGGACTACCAAGAGACCCAGTACTTC. This gives the protein CASNGDYQETQYF. Using reference TRBV2 and TRBJ2-5 for the parts outside the CDR3, the full variable domain is EPEVTQTPSHQVTQMGQEVILRCVPISNHLYFYWYRQILGQKVEFLVSFYNNEISEKSEIFDDQFSVERPDGSNFTLKIRSTKLEDSAMYFCASNGDYQETQYFGPGTRLLVL.

This rearrangement joins TRBV7-3 to TRBJ2-1; 8 bases are shared with TRBD2. With V trimmed by 4 bases and J by 9 bases, 14 bases remained unmatched. This CDR3 is built from 16 residues. CDR1 and CDR2 (germline): SGHTA, FQGTGA. CDR3: CASSSGLGGSAGEQFF. Here the CDR3 DNA reads TGTGCCAGCAGCTCGGGACTAGGGGGGAGTGCCGGTGAGCAGTTCTTC.

The chain joins TRBV2 to TRBJ2-7; TRBD1 aligns across 8 bases. Germline V gene sequence: CDR1 SNHLY, CDR2 FYNNEI. With 6 bases clipped from V and 0 bases from J, the junction kept 4 bases outside the gene matches. The CDR3 totals 14 residues. CDR3 residues: CASRSDRVSYEQYF. The CDR3 coding sequence is TGTGCCAGCAGGTCGGACAGGGTCTCCTACGAGCAGTACTTC.

The chain carries TRBV15 and TRBJ1-4; D is ambiguous. The CDR3 has 14 residues. V shed 7 bases and J shed 3 bases, with 12 bases lying between them. The germline V gene has CDR1 LNHNV and CDR2 YYDKDF (reference sequence). The CDR3 region is CATTRPLANEKLFF. The DNA of the CDR3 is TGTGCCACCACCCGTCCCCTCGCTAATGAAAAACTGTTTTTT.

The chain links TRBV6-5 to TRBJ2-7; possible D gene TRBD1, 6 bases. Between the trimmed V and J ends, which lost 4 bases and 4 bases, there was a span of 14 bases. This CDR3 is 14 amino acids long. CDR1 MNHEY and CDR2 SVGAGI come from the germline V gene. The CDR3 spells CASSSRGGRYEQYF. In DNA, the CDR3 is TGTGCCAGCAGTTCCCGAGGGGGTCGTTACGAGCAGTACTTC.

This clone has more than one count but fewer than ten. This chain connects TRBV4-1 to TRBJ2-5; TRBD1 matches 8 bases. There are 17 residues in the CDR3. Germline V gene data show CDR1 as MGHRA and CDR2 as YSYEKL. V shed 0 bases and J 2 bases; nucleotides not matched to a gene: 8. Here the CDR3 reads CASSQEATGEGQETQYF. The CDR3 nucleotides are TGCGCCAGCAGCCAAGAGGCGACAGGGGAAGGACAAGAGACCCAGTACTTC.